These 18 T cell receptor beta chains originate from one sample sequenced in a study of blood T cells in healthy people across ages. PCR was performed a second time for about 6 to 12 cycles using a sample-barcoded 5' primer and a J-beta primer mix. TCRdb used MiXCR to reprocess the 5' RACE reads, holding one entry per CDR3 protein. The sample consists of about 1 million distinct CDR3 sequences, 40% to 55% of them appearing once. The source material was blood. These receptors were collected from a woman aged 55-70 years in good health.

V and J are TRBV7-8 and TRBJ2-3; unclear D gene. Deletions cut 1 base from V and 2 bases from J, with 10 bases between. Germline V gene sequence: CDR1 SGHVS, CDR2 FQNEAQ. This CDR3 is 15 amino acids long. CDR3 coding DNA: TGTGCCAGCAGCTTAGAAGTAGGCCTCACAGATACGCAGTATTTT. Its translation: CASSLEVGLTDTQYF.

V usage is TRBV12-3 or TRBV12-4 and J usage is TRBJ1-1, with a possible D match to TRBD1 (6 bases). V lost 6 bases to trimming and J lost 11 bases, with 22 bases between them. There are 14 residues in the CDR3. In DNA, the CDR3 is TGTGCCAGCAGCCTTACAGGGATCCCTTATCCGGCTTTCTTT. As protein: CASSLTGIPYPAFF.

The CDR3 DNA follows: TGCAGCGTTGAAGGGGCGGGAATGGCAGATACGCAGTATTTT. Encoded protein: CSVEGAGMADTQYF. The genes are TRBV29-1 and TRBJ2-3; tentative D call: TRBD2 (6 bases). CDR1 and CDR2 from the germline V gene are SQVTM and ANQGSEA. Trimming took 1 base from V and 4 from J, leaving 12 bases between them. The CDR3 spans 14 residues.

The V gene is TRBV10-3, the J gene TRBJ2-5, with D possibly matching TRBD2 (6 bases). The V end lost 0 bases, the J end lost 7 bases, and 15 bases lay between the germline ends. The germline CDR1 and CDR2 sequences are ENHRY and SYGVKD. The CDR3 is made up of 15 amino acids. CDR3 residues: CAISESGTLGGTQYF. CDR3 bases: TGTGCCATCAGTGAGTCCGGGACCTTGGGAGGGACCCAGTACTTC.

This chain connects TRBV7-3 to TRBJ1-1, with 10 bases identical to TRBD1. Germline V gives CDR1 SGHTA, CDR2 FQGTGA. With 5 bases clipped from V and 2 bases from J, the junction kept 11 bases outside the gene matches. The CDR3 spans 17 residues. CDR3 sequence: CASSPIPGQGRNTEAFF. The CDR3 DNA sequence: TGTGCCAGCAGCCCAATACCGGGACAGGGGCGAAACACTGAAGCTTTCTTT.

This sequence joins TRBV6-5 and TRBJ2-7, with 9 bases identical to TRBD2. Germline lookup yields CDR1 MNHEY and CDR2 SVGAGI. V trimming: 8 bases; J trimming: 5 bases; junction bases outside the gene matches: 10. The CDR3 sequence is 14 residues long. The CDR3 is CASGLAGALDEQYF. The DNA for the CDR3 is TGTGCCAGCGGTTTAGCGGGAGCTCTCGACGAGCAGTACTTC.

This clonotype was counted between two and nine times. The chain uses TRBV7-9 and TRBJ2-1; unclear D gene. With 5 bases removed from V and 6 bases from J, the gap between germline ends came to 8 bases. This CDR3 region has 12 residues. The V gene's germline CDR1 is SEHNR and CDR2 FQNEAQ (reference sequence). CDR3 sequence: CASSPNSNEQFF. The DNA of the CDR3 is TGTGCCAGCAGCCCTAACAGCAATGAGCAGTTCTTC.

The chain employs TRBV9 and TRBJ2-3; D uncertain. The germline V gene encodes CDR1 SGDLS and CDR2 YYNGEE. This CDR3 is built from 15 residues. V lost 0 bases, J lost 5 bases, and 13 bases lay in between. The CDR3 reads CASSVGLISGDTQYF. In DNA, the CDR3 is TGTGCCAGCAGCGTAGGACTTATAAGTGGAGATACGCAGTATTTT.

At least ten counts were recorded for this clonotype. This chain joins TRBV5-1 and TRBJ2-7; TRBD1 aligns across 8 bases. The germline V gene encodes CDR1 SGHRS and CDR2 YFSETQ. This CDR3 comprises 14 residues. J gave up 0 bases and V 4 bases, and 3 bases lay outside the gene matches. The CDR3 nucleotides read TGCGCCAGCAGCCATGACAGGGGCTCCTACGAGCAGTACTTC. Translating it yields CASSHDRGSYEQYF. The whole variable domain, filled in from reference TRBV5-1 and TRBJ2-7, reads KAGVTQTPRYLIKTRGQQVTLSCSPISGHRSVSWYQQTPGQGLQFLFEYFSETQRNKGNFPGRFSGRQFSNSRSEMNVSTLELGDSALYLCASSHDRGSYEQYFGPGTRLTVT.

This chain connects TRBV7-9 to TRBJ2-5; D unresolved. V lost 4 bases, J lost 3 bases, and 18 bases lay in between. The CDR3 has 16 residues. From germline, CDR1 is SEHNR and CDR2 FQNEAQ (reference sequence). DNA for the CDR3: TGTGCCAGCAGCTCCCGCGTCTTAAGGAGTGAAGAGACCCAGTACTTC. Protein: CASSSRVLRSEETQYF.

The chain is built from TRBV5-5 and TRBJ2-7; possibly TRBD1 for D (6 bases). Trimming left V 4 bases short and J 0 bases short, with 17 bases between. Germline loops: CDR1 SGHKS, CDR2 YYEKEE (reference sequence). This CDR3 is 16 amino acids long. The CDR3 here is CASSLPRQAPSYEQYF. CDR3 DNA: TGTGCCAGCAGCCTCCCGAGACAGGCCCCCTCCTACGAGCAGTACTTC.

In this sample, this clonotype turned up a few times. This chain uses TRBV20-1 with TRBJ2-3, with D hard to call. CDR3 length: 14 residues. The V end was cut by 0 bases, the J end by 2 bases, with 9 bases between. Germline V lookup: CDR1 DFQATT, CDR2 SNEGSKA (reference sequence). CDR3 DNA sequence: TGCAGTGCTAGAGAGGTGGGAAACACAGATACGCAGTATTTT. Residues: CSAREVGNTDTQYF.

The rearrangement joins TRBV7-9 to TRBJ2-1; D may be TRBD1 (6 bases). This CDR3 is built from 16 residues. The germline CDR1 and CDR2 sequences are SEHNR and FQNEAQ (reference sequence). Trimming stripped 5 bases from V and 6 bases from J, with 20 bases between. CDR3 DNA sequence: TGTGCCAGCAGCGCATACAGGGATTTAGGGGGCAATGAGCAGTTCTTC. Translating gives CASSAYRDLGGNEQFF. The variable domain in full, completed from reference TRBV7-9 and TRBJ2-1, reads DTGVSQNPRHKITKRGQNVTFRCDPISEHNRLYWYRQTLGQGPEFLTYFQNEAQLEKSRLLSDRFSAERPKGSFSTLEIQRTEQGDSAMYLCASSAYRDLGGNEQFFGPGTRLTVL.

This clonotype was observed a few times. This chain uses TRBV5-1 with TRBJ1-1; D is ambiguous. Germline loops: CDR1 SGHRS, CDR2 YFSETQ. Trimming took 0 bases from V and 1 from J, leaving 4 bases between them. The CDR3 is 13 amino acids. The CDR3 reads CASSLDANTEAFF. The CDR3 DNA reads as TGCGCCAGCAGCTTGGATGCGAACACTGAAGCTTTCTTT.

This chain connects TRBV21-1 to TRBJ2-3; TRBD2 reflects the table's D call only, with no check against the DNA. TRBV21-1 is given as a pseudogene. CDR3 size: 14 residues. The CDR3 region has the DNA TGTGCCAGCAGCCTCCCCAGGTACACAGATACGCAGTATTTT. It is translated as CASSLPRYTDTQYF.

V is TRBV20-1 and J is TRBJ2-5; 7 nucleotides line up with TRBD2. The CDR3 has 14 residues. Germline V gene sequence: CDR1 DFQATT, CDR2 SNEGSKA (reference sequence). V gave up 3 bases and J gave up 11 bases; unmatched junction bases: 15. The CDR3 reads CSASPSPTREEQYF. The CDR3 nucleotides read TGCAGTGCTAGTCCGTCCCCGACCCGGGAGGAGCAGTACTTC.

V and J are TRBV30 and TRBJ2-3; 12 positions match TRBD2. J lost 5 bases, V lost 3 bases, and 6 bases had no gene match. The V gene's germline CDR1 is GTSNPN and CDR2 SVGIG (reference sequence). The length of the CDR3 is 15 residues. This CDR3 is CAWSLLAGGRDTQYF. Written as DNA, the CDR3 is TGTGCCTGGAGCCTACTAGCGGGAGGTAGAGATACGCAGTATTTT.

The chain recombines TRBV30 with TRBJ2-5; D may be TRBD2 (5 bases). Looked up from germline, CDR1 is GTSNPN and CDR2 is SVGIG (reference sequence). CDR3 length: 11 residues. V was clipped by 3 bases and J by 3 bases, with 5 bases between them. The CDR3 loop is CAWRGEETQYF. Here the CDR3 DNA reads TGTGCCTGGAGGGGAGAAGAGACCCAGTACTTC.